Below are 30 T cell receptor beta chains sequenced from a single sample in a study of blood T cells in healthy people across ages. Together with a sample-barcoded 5' primer, a J-beta primer mix was included in a second PCR lasting roughly 6 to 12 cycles. From the 5' RACE reads, TCRdb called clonotypes with MiXCR, one entry per CDR3 protein. This table holds about 780,000 distinct CDR3 sequences, 35% to 60% found once. Sequencing input: blood. The receptors come from a man at least 80 years old in good health.

This chain uses TRBV5-1 with TRBJ2-1, with D maybe TRBD1 (5 bases). Germline V gene data show CDR1 as SGHRS and CDR2 as YFSETQ. Trimming pared 4 bases from V and 9 bases from J, leaving 17 bases between. The CDR3 has 14 amino acids. DNA for the CDR3: TGCGCCAGCAGCGGCGGACATGCCAGCAGTGAGCAGTTCTTC. This encodes CASSGGHASSEQFF.

As concerns this clonotype: With a much larger clone just one base away, this may be a read error. This chain joins TRBV15 and TRBJ2-3, with D uncertain. CDR3 length: 17 residues. Germline V gives CDR1 LNHNV, CDR2 YYDKDF (reference sequence). For the CDR3, the DNA is TGTGCCACCGGCAGAGATTTAAGTGCAGGCGCAAGGGATACGCAGTATTTT. This encodes CATGRDLSAGARDTQYF. Full variable domain (remainder filled in from reference TRBV15 and TRBJ2-3): DAMVIQNPRYQVTQFGKPVTLSCSQTLNHNVMYWYQQKSSQAPKLLFHYYDKDFNNEADTPDNFQSRRPNTSFCFLDIRSPGLGDTAMYLCATGRDLSAGARDTQYFGPGTRLTVL.

The J gene is TRBJ1-4, the V gene TRBV5-5; tentative D call: TRBD1 (5 bases). This CDR3 has 14 residues. The germline gives CDR1 SGHKS, CDR2 YYEKEE (reference sequence). V was clipped by 4 bases and J by 4 bases, with 11 bases between them. CDR3 bases: TGTGCCAGCAGCGGGGCCGGGGGTAATGAAAAACTGTTTTTT. It encodes CASSGAGGNEKLFF.

This chain joins TRBV4-3 and TRBJ2-3, with 11 bases fitting TRBD2. J lost 5 bases, V lost 3 bases, and 7 bases had no gene match. The CDR3 consists of 16 residues. Germline assignment: CDR1 LGHNA and CDR2 YSLEER. The chain's CDR3 is CASSQSLAGGGDTQYF. The CDR3 region has the DNA TGCGCCAGCAGCCAGAGCCTAGCGGGAGGCGGAGATACGCAGTATTTT.

The chain links TRBV21-1 to TRBJ2-3; the table's D call, TRBD2, has no DNA check behind it. TRBV21-1 is shown as a pseudogene. This CDR3 contains 15 residues. The CDR3 reads CASKEPEQGTDTQYF. CDR3 nucleotides: TGTGCCAGCAAGGAGCCGGAGCAGGGCACAGATACGCAGTATTTT.

The rearrangement links TRBV2 to TRBJ1-2, with 7 bases matching TRBD1. V trimming: 7 bases; J trimming: 4 bases; junction bases outside the gene matches: 3. CDR3 length: 12 residues. The germline CDR1 and CDR2 sequences are SNHLY and FYNNEI. The CDR3 DNA follows: TGTGCCAGCACGACAGGGACCTATGGCTACACCTTC. This sequence encodes CASTTGTYGYTF.

The chain recombines TRBV28 with TRBJ2-5; TRBD2 matches 10 bases. CDR3 length: 15 residues. CDR1 is MDHEN and CDR2 is SYDVKM in the germline V gene. V trimming: 6 bases; J trimming: 1 base; junction bases outside the gene matches: 5. The CDR3, as DNA: TGTGCCAGCAGATCTAGCGGGAGAGGCCAAGAGACCCAGTACTTC. Translation: CASRSSGRGQETQYF.

This clonotype was seen only a few times. The chain joins TRBV29-1 to TRBJ2-7; D ambiguous. The V end was cut by 6 bases, the J end by 7 bases, with 22 bases between. The germline V gene has CDR1 SQVTM and CDR2 ANQGSEA. This CDR3 has 14 residues. CDR3 loop: CSVGHGVRTNEQYF. CDR3 nucleotide sequence: TGCAGCGTGGGTCATGGAGTTAGAACAAATGAGCAGTACTTC.

This clonotype turned up a few times. The chain joins TRBV7-6 to TRBJ2-1, with 10 bases lining up with TRBD2. Per germline, CDR1 SGHVS and CDR2 FNYEAQ. The CDR3 contains 16 residues. Trimming removed 5 bases from V and 4 bases from J; junction bases left unmatched: 8. The CDR3 is CASSTPSGGLYNEQFF. CDR3 nucleotides: TGTGCCAGCAGCACCCCTAGCGGGGGCCTATACAATGAGCAGTTCTTC.

This clonotype was recorded a few times. This chain joins TRBV6-6 and TRBJ2-3; 8 bases map to TRBD2. The junction had 5 bases not matched to a gene; V was cut back by 6 bases and J by 0 bases. Germline V gene sequence: CDR1 MNHNY, CDR2 SVGAGI (reference sequence). This CDR3 is built from 15 residues. The CDR3 nucleotides are TGTGCCAGCAGAAAAGCGGGAGTCAGCACAGATACGCAGTATTTT. This sequence encodes CASRKAGVSTDTQYF.

This clonotype was counted between two and nine times. The J gene is TRBJ1-2, the V gene TRBV3-1; D not certain. Germline assignment: CDR1 LGHDT and CDR2 YNNKEL (reference sequence). Deletions cut 1 base from V and 4 bases from J, with 10 bases between. The length of the CDR3 is 14 residues. The CDR3 nucleotides are TGTGCCAGCAGCCAAGGGGGTGAATCCTATGGCTACACCTTC. Its translation: CASSQGGESYGYTF.

This clonotype came up many times. V gene TRBV5-4 combines with J gene TRBJ2-1, with D possibly being TRBD1 or TRBD2 (5 bases each). Trimming stripped 3 bases from V and 0 bases from J, with 10 bases between. This CDR3 region has 15 residues. From germline, CDR1 is SGHNT and CDR2 YYREEE (reference sequence). The CDR3 DNA sequence: TGTGCCAGCAGCTCCGGGACCCCCTCCTACAATGAGCAGTTCTTC. It codes for CASSSGTPSYNEQFF.

The chain uses TRBV18 and TRBJ1-3, with no clear D. CDR1 is KGHSH and CDR2 is LQKENI in the germline V gene. The CDR3 has 17 residues. Trimming removed 3 bases from V and 0 bases from J, with 15 bases in between. CDR3 in DNA: TGTGCCAGCTCACCGTTTGGGCCGAACGACTCTGGAAACACCATATATTTT. Amino acid sequence: CASSPFGPNDSGNTIYF.

J is TRBJ2-3 and V is TRBV20-1; D ambiguous. V gave up 0 bases and J gave up 4 bases, with 11 bases separating them. CDR1 DFQATT and CDR2 SNEGSKA come from the germline V gene (reference sequence). The CDR3 runs 14 residues. The CDR3 spells CSAREGRAPDTQYF. The CDR3 DNA reads as TGCAGTGCTAGAGAGGGTAGGGCCCCAGATACGCAGTATTTT.

The chain combines TRBV24-1 with TRBJ2-1, with 7 bases that match TRBD1. This CDR3 is 16 amino acids long. Looked up from germline, CDR1 is KGHDR and CDR2 is SFDVKD. Trimming took 3 bases from V and 3 from J; bases not matched to a gene: 7. In nucleotides, the CDR3 is TGTGCCACCAGTGATGTCACAGGGGCCGACTACAATGAGCAGTTCTTC. Protein product: CATSDVTGADYNEQFF.

V usage is TRBV2 and J usage is TRBJ1-2; D might be TRBD1 (5 bases). V was trimmed by 1 base and J by 8 bases, leaving 11 bases between them. The CDR3 covers 13 residues. The germline V gene encodes CDR1 SNHLY and CDR2 FYNNEI. The CDR3 region is CASSEGGKGGYTF. As DNA, the CDR3 is TGTGCCAGCAGTGAAGGGGGGAAAGGAGGCTACACCTTC.

Turning to this clonotype: One base away lies a much larger clone, so this may be a sequencing read error. The chain links TRBV24-1 to TRBJ2-1, with D unresolved. CDR3 length: 15 residues. Trimming left V 5 bases short and J 3 bases short, with 13 bases between. Germline V gene lookup returns CDR1 KGHDR and CDR2 SFDVKD. The CDR3 is CATSGRGLNYNEQFF. In nucleotides, the CDR3 is TGTGCCACCAGTGGTCGCGGCCTTAACTACAATGAGCAGTTCTTC.

Ten or more counts support this clonotype. The chain is built from TRBV2 and TRBJ2-1; D is ambiguous. V was cut by 7 bases and J by 4 bases, with 17 bases left in between. Germline CDR1 reads SNHLY; CDR2 reads FYNNEI. CDR3 length: 15 amino acids. The CDR3 coding sequence is TGTGCCAGCACCGGCGTGCGGCTGGGTTACAATGAGCAGTTCTTC. This codes for CASTGVRLGYNEQFF.

This chain uses TRBV20-1 with TRBJ2-1; 8 nucleotides line up with TRBD1. CDR1 is DFQATT, CDR2 SNEGSKA, per germline (reference sequence). Trimming took 6 bases from V and 8 from J; bases not matched to a gene: 6. The CDR3 length is 12 residues. The CDR3 DNA reads TGCAGTGCCGTCGACAGGGGCGATGAGCAGTTCTTC. Translation gives CSAVDRGDEQFF.

On this clonotype: It differs at one base from a far larger clone, so likely a read error. The chain employs TRBV5-6 and TRBJ2-7; D unclear. The germline CDR1 and CDR2 sequences are SGHDT and YYEEEE. This CDR3 is built from 12 residues. The CDR3: CVSSLLSYEQYF. As DNA, the CDR3 is TGTGTCAGCAGCCTTTTATCCTACGAGCAGTACTTC.

This chain uses TRBV20-1 with TRBJ2-1, with 8 bases aligning to TRBD1. Germline V CDR1 and CDR2: DFQATT, SNEGSKA (reference sequence). CDR3 length equals 13 residues. V lost 4 bases to trimming and J lost 7 bases; unmatched junction nucleotides: 6. Here the CDR3 reads CSAKDRGRNEQFF. CDR3 DNA: TGCAGTGCTAAAGACAGGGGTCGGAATGAGCAGTTCTTC.

The rearrangement uses TRBV29-1 and TRBJ2-7, with TRBD2 matching over 7 bases. From germline, CDR1 is SQVTM and CDR2 ANQGSEA. This CDR3 region has 15 residues. V lost 4 bases, J lost 4 bases, and 13 bases stayed unmatched. CDR3 sequence reads: CSVAAPASGLYEQYF. In DNA form, the CDR3 reads TGCAGCGTTGCAGCCCCGGCTAGCGGACTTTACGAGCAGTACTTC.

To note about this clonotype: At one end the junction does not follow the germline gene, possibly because of a read error. This chain links TRBV11-2 with TRBJ1-2; D may be TRBD1 (5 bases). CDR1 SGHAT and CDR2 FQNNGV come from the germline V gene. This CDR3 contains 15 residues. CDR3 region: CVSSLGAGGDYGYTF. CDR3 nucleotides: TGTGTCAGCAGCTTAGGGGCAGGAGGTGACTATGGCTACACCTTC.

The chain links TRBV28 to TRBJ1-2, with a possible D match to TRBD1 (6 bases). This CDR3 comprises 13 residues. Germline CDR1 is MDHEN and CDR2 is SYDVKM. V was trimmed by 2 bases and J by 4 bases, leaving 8 bases between them. CDR3 amino acids: CASSLDRLYGYTF. The CDR3 nucleotides read TGTGCCAGCAGTTTAGACAGGCTCTATGGCTACACCTTC.

This sequence joins TRBV5-4 and TRBJ2-5; D perhaps matches TRBD2 (5 bases). This CDR3 has 14 residues. The V end lost 3 bases, the J end lost 2 bases, and 11 bases lay between the germline ends. Germline V CDR1 and CDR2: SGHNT, YYREEE (reference sequence). The CDR3 loop reads CASSSAAVQETQYF. The DNA of the CDR3 is TGTGCCAGCAGCTCGGCAGCGGTTCAAGAGACCCAGTACTTC.

This clonotype was recorded a few times. V gene TRBV2 combines with J gene TRBJ2-7; D perhaps matches TRBD1 (6 bases). The DNA end favors TRBJ2-5, so the J call may be wrong. This CDR3 is built from 15 residues. Looked up from germline, CDR1 is SNHLY and CDR2 is FYNNEI. In DNA form, the CDR3 reads TGTGCCAGCATCGGGGAGACAGGAGCCCAGGAGACCCAGTACTTC. This encodes CASIGETGAQETQYF.

The J gene is TRBJ1-1, the V gene TRBV5-5, with D possibly being TRBD1 (6 bases). Germline V gives CDR1 SGHKS, CDR2 YYEKEE (reference sequence). Trimming shortened V by 6 bases and J by 4 bases, and 10 bases separated the two germline ends. The CDR3 is 12 residues long. In DNA, the CDR3 is TGTGCCAGCACAGGGGTAGGCACTGAAGCTTTCTTT. Its protein product is CASTGVGTEAFF. Complete variable domain (other parts from reference TRBV5-5 and TRBJ1-1): DAGVTQSPTHLIKTRGQQVTLRCSPISGHKSVSWYQQVLGQGPQFIFQYYEKEERGRGNFPDRFSARQFPNYSSELNVNALLLGDSALYLCASTGVGTEAFFGQGTRLTVV.

The V and J genes are TRBV28 and TRBJ2-2; 11 bases are a match to TRBD1. This CDR3 region has 16 residues. V was clipped by 3 bases and J by 4 bases; unmatched bases: 4. CDR1 and CDR2 from the germline V gene are MDHEN and SYDVKM. The DNA of the CDR3 is TGTGCCAGCAGTTTTGGACAGGGGGCAATCACCGGGGAGCTGTTTTTT. This gives the protein CASSFGQGAITGELFF.

This clonotype was seen more than once but under ten times. V and J are TRBV19 and TRBJ1-1, with 7 positions matching TRBD1. The CDR3 has 13 residues. J lost 4 bases, V lost 6 bases, and 5 bases had no gene match. CDR1 is LNHDA, CDR2 SQIVND, per germline (reference sequence). The CDR3 nucleotides read TGTGCCAGTAGGAAACAGGGGTCCACTGAAGCTTTCTTT. Translated, it gives CASRKQGSTEAFF.

The chain carries TRBV7-2 and TRBJ2-3; no clear D. Germline V gene data show CDR1 as SGHTA and CDR2 as FQGNSA. This CDR3 is built from 12 residues. V was trimmed by 5 bases and J by 6 bases, leaving 9 bases between them. The CDR3 spells CASSDVPDTQYF. In DNA form, the CDR3 reads TGTGCCAGCAGCGATGTACCGGATACGCAGTATTTT.